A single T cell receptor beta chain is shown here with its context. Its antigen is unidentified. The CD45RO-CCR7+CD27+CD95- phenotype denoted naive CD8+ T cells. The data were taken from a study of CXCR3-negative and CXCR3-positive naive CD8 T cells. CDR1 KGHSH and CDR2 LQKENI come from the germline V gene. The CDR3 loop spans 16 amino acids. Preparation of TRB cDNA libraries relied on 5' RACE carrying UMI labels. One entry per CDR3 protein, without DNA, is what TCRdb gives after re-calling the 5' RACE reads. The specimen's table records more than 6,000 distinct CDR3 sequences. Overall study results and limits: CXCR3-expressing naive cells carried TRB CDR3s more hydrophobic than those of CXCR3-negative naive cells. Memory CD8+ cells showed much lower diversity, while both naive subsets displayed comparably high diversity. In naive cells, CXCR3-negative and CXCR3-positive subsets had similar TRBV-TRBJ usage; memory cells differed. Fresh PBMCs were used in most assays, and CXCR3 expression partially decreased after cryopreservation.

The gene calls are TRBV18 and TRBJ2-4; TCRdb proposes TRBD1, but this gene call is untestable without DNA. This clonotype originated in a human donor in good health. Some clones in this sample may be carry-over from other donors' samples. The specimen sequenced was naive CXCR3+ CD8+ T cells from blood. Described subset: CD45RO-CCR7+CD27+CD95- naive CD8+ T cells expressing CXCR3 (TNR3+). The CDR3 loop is CASSPEIQGTKNIQYF.